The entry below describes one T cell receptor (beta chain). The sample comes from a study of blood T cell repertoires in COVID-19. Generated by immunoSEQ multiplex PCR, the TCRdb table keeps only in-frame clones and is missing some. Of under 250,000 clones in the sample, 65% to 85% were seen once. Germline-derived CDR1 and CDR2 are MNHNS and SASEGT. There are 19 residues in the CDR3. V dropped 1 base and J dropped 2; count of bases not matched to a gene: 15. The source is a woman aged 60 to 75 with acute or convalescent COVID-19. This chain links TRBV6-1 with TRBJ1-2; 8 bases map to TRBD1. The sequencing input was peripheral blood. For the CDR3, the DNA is TGTGCCAGCAGTGAAGTCCTCGGACAGGGTGGTGGGTCGAACTATGGCTACACCTTC. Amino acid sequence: CASSEVLGQGGGSNYGYTF.